Below are 21 T cell receptor beta chains sequenced from a single sample in a study of blood T cell repertoires in COVID-19. Sequencing was performed with immunoSEQ multiplex PCR; in TCRdb, only in-frame clones are kept and a portion is missing. This sample yields approximately 76,000 clones, of which about 90% are seen a single time; about a sixth belongs to the top ten. Material for sequencing was peripheral blood. The source of these receptors is an elderly man in a cohort sampled during active COVID-19.

This chain connects TRBV19 to TRBJ2-3; weak D call: TRBD2 (6 bases). Between the trimmed V and J ends, which lost 5 bases and 2 bases, there was a span of 20 bases. CDR1 LNHDA and CDR2 SQIVND come from the germline V gene (reference sequence). The CDR3 sequence is 17 residues long. The CDR3 sequence: CASSVLTSRTYTDTQYF. The CDR3 DNA reads as TGTGCCAGTAGTGTTTTAACTAGCCGCACATACACAGATACGCAGTATTTT.

This chain uses TRBV7-2 with TRBJ2-3; D call uncertain. The CDR3 is made up of 15 amino acids. CDR1 and CDR2 from the germline V gene are SGHTA and FQGNSA. V shed 1 base and J shed 2 bases, with 10 bases lying between them. The CDR3 loop reads CASSLVTGLTDTQYF. CDR3 coding DNA: TGTGCCAGCAGCTTAGTCACCGGTCTCACAGATACGCAGTATTTT.

The rearrangement joins TRBV5-1 to TRBJ1-4; 9 bases map to TRBD1. Trimming at V came to 3 bases and at J to 6 bases, leaving 3 bases not matched to a gene. CDR1 and CDR2 from the germline V gene are SGHRS and YFSETQ. The CDR3 is 14 amino acids. Written as DNA, the CDR3 is TGCGCCAGCAGCTCGGACAGGGGCGATGAAAAACTGTTTTTT. Its protein is CASSSDRGDEKLFF.

CDR3 sequence (DNA): TGTGCCAGCAGCGACGACCCTGAGGTTGGCTACACCTTC. Translated: CASSDDPEVGYTF. The gene calls are TRBV5-6 and TRBJ1-2, with D uncertain. The V end was cut by 4 bases, the J end by 7 bases, with 14 bases between. This CDR3 comprises 13 residues. The germline gives CDR1 SGHDT, CDR2 YYEEEE.

The genes are TRBV27 and TRBJ1-1; D is possibly TRBD1 (6 bases). The CDR3 extends over 16 amino acids. Deletions cut 4 bases from V and 5 bases from J, with 20 bases between. CDR1 is MNHEY and CDR2 is SMNVEV in the germline V gene (reference sequence). The CDR3 bases are TGTGCCAGCAGTTCGCGACAGGCTGGGATGGGTACTGAAGCTTTCTTT. This codes for CASSSRQAGMGTEAFF.

There are a few counts of this clone. V gene TRBV15 combines with J gene TRBJ1-1; D is perhaps TRBD1 (6 bases). Germline assignment: CDR1 LNHNV and CDR2 YYDKDF (reference sequence). V gave up 5 bases and J gave up 2 bases, with 12 bases separating them. This CDR3 region has 14 residues. The chain's CDR3 is CATSGGGLNTEAFF. CDR3 coding DNA: TGTGCCACCAGCGGGGGGGGGCTCAACACTGAAGCTTTCTTT.

This chain connects TRBV6-1 to TRBJ2-3; maybe TRBD2 (6 bases). Germline CDR1 reads MNHNS; CDR2 reads SASEGT. The CDR3 consists of 15 residues. V was shortened by 1 base and J by 6 bases, with 14 bases between the two germline ends. CDR3 region: CASSEDPWAGDTQYF. The CDR3 nucleotides read TGTGCCAGCAGTGAAGATCCCTGGGCGGGGGATACGCAGTATTTT.

J is TRBJ2-5 and V is TRBV9; 8 bases fit TRBD2. CDR3 size: 17 residues. V was pared by 0 bases and J by 5 bases, with 12 bases of the junction left unmatched. The germline gives CDR1 SGDLS, CDR2 YYNGEE. The CDR3, as DNA: TGTGCCAGCAGCGTAGCTGACGTCGCGGGGGGTGGGGAGACCCAGTACTTC. It codes for CASSVADVAGGGETQYF.

The genes are TRBV19 and TRBJ2-5; the D gene is possibly TRBD1 (6 bases). Germline lookup yields CDR1 LNHDA and CDR2 SQIVND (reference sequence). This CDR3 has 14 amino acids. Trimming removed 5 bases at V and 2 bases at J, with 12 bases between. In nucleotides, the CDR3 is TGTGCCAGTAGTTACGGGACACCTCAAGAGACCCAGTACTTC. Encoded protein: CASSYGTPQETQYF.

The DNA of the CDR3 is TGTGCCAGCAGTGACGGAGCCCTAGCGGGACACTACGAGCAGTACGTC. It is translated as CASSDGALAGHYEQYV. The chain combines TRBV6-1 with TRBJ2-7; 9 bases agree with TRBD2. This CDR3 contains 16 residues. Per germline, CDR1 MNHNS and CDR2 SASEGT. The trim removed 3 bases at V and 3 bases at J, leaving 9 bases unmatched.

The CDR3 sequence: CASSPSGGRYETQYF. The CDR3 nucleotides are TGCGCCAGCAGCCCTTCGGGGGGCCGATATGAGACCCAGTACTTC. The chain employs TRBV5-1 and TRBJ2-5; perhaps TRBD2 as D (7 bases). V was trimmed by 4 bases and J by 5 bases, leaving 18 bases between them. The germline gives CDR1 SGHRS, CDR2 YFSETQ. The CDR3 has 15 residues.

The chain carries TRBV12-5 and TRBJ1-1; D not certain. There are 14 residues in the CDR3. V dropped 4 bases and J dropped 6 bases, with 15 bases sitting between them. Germline V gene sequence: CDR1 LGHNT, CDR2 FRNRAP. The CDR3 loop is CASGSNPRPAEAFF. CDR3 coding DNA: TGTGCTAGTGGTTCCAACCCGCGTCCCGCTGAAGCTTTCTTT.

The genes are TRBV20-1 and TRBJ1-2; D not certain. CDR1 is DFQATT and CDR2 is SNEGSKA in the germline V gene (reference sequence). V was shortened by 3 bases and J by 1 base, with 15 bases between the two germline ends. The CDR3 totals 15 residues. The CDR3 here is CSASPVLGGNYGYTF. The CDR3 DNA follows: TGCAGTGCTAGTCCGGTCCTAGGAGGTAACTATGGCTACACCTTC.

The genes are TRBV6-5 and TRBJ2-2; D is perhaps TRBD1 (6 bases). The V gene's germline CDR1 is MNHEY and CDR2 SVGAGI. The CDR3 totals 13 residues. Between the trimmed V and J ends, which lost 4 bases and 6 bases, there was a span of 9 bases. CDR3 residues: CASSSQGSGELFF. CDR3 coding DNA: TGTGCCAGCAGTTCGCAGGGGTCCGGGGAGCTGTTTTTT.

V is TRBV7-8 and J is TRBJ2-2; a weak D match, TRBD2 (6 bases). V lost 5 bases and J 0 bases, leaving 13 bases between the germline ends. Germline V gene lookup returns CDR1 SGHVS and CDR2 FQNEAQ. This CDR3 comprises 16 residues. The CDR3 DNA sequence: TGTGCCAGCAGCCCATTGGGGGGATCGAACACCGGGGAGCTGTTTTTT. Translation: CASSPLGGSNTGELFF.

This chain connects TRBV5-8 to TRBJ2-1; D is possibly TRBD2 (6 bases). The V gene's germline CDR1 is SGHTS and CDR2 YDEGEE. The CDR3 is 15 amino acids. V dropped 0 bases and J dropped 3 bases, with 10 bases sitting between them. CDR3 protein: CASSLDGGNYNEQFF. CDR3 bases: TGTGCCAGCAGCTTGGACGGGGGAAACTACAATGAGCAGTTCTTC.

V is TRBV6-5 and J is TRBJ2-5, with 10 bases lining up with TRBD2. V trimming: 6 bases; J trimming: 5 bases; junction bases outside the gene matches: 9. Germline CDR1 MNHEY, CDR2 SVGAGI. The length of the CDR3 is 15 residues. This CDR3 is CASRIAGGPSETQYF. CDR3 DNA: TGTGCCAGCAGAATAGCGGGGGGCCCCTCGGAGACCCAGTACTTC.

J is TRBJ2-1 and V is TRBV7-9; TRBD1 aligns across 10 bases. This CDR3 has 18 amino acids. Per germline, CDR1 SEHNR and CDR2 FQNEAQ (reference sequence). The J segment lost 0 bases and the V segment lost 4 bases, leaving 9 bases of the junction unmatched. The CDR3 protein is CASSSPGTGDPSYNEQFF. CDR3 in DNA: TGTGCCAGCAGCTCCCCGGGGACAGGGGACCCCTCCTACAATGAGCAGTTCTTC.

V usage is TRBV7-9 and J usage is TRBJ2-7; unclear D gene. The CDR3 contains 17 residues. Germline V gene sequence: CDR1 SEHNR, CDR2 FQNEAQ (reference sequence). V was trimmed by 2 bases and J by 3 bases, leaving 20 bases between them. CDR3 loop: CASSLCPRSAWCYEQYV. Written as DNA, the CDR3 is TGTGCCAGCAGCTTATGCCCTCGGTCCGCGTGGTGCTACGAGCAGTACGTC.

This clone came up once. V and J are TRBV7-3 and TRBJ1-5; D ambiguous. With 2 bases removed from V and 4 bases from J, the gap between germline ends came to 6 bases. The CDR3 runs to 13 residues. Germline lookup yields CDR1 SGHTA and CDR2 FQGTGA. CDR3 sequence reads: CASSLGRNQPQHF. DNA of the CDR3: TGTGCCAGCAGCTTAGGGAGGAATCAGCCCCAGCATTTT.

In its sample, this clone was seen once. CDR3 in DNA: TGTGCCAGCAGTTACGGAAGGGGCCGCGCCAGCTCTGGGGCCAACGTCCTGACTTTC. As protein: CASSYGRGRASSGANVLTF. The chain recombines TRBV6-2 or TRBV6-3 with TRBJ2-6; a weak D match, TRBD1 (5 bases). Trimming removed 2 bases at V and 0 bases at J, with 17 bases between. This CDR3 contains 19 residues. Germline loops: CDR1 MNHEY, CDR2 SVGEGT.